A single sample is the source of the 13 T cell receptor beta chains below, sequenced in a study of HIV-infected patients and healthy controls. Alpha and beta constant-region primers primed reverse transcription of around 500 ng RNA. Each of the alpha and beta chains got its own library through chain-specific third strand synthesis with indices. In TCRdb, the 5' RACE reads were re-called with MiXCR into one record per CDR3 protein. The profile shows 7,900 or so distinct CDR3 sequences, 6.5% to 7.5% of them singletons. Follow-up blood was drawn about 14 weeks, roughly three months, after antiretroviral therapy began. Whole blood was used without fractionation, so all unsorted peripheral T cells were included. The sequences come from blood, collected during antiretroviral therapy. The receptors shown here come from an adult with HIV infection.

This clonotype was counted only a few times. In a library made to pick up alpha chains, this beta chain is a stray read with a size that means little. The CDR3 reads CSAIGLASYEQYF. The CDR3 DNA is TGCAGTGCTATTGGACTAGCGTCCTACGAGCAGTACTTC. The V gene is TRBV20-1, the J gene TRBJ2-7; 9 bases match TRBD2. The V gene's germline CDR1 is DFQATT and CDR2 SNEGSKA (reference sequence). J lost 1 base, V lost 4 bases, and 2 bases had no gene match. This CDR3 spans 13 amino acids.

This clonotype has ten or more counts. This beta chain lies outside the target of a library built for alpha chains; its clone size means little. CDR3 nucleotide sequence: TGTGCCAGCAGCTCCCCGGGAGGAAACACCATATATTTT. Translation gives CASSSPGGNTIYF. V is TRBV21-1 and J is TRBJ1-3; the table's TRBD1 call for D was not verified on the DNA. TRBV21-1 is a listed pseudogene. CDR3 size: 13 residues.

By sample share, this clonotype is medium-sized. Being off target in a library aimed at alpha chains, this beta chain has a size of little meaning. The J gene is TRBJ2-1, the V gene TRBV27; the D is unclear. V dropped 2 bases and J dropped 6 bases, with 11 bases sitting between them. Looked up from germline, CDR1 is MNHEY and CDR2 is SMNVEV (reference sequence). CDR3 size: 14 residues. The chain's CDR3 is CASSLEFGGNEQFF. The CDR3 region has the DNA TGTGCCAGCAGTTTAGAGTTTGGTGGCAATGAGCAGTTCTTC.

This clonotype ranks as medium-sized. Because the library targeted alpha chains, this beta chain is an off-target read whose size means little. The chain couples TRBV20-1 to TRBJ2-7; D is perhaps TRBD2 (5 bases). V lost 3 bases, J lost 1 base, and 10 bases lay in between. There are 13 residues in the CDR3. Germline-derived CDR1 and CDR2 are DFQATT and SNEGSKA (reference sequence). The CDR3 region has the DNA TGCAGTGCTAGTCCGGACTGGTCCTACGAGCAGTACTTC. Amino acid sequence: CSASPDWSYEQYF.

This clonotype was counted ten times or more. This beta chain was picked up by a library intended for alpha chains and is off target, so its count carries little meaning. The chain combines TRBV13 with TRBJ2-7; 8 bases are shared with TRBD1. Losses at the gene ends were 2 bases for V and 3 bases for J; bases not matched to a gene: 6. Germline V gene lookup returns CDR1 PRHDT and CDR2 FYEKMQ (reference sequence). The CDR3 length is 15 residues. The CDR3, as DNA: TGTGCCAGCAGCTTAAGGCAGGGGGCGAACTACGAGCAGTACTTC. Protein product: CASSLRQGANYEQYF.

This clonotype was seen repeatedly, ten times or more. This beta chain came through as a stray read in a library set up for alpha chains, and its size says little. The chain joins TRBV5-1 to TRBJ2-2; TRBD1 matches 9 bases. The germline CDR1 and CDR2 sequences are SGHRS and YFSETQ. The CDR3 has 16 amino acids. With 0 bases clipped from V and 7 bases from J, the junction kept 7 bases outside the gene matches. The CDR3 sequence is CASSLGDRAPLGELFF. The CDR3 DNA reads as TGCGCCAGCAGCTTGGGGGACAGGGCCCCTCTCGGGGAGCTGTTTTTT.

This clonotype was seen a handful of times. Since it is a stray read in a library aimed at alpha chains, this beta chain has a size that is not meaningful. The CDR3 bases are TGTGCCAGCAGCTTAGGATATAGCGGGAGAAGGTCCTACAATGAGCAGTTCTTC. Protein sequence: CASSLGYSGRRSYNEQFF. The V gene is TRBV11-1, the J gene TRBJ2-1, with 9 bases lining up with TRBD2. With V trimmed by 1 base and J by 1 base, 8 bases remained unmatched. The CDR3 covers 18 residues. The germline V gene encodes CDR1 SGHAT and CDR2 FQDESV (reference sequence).

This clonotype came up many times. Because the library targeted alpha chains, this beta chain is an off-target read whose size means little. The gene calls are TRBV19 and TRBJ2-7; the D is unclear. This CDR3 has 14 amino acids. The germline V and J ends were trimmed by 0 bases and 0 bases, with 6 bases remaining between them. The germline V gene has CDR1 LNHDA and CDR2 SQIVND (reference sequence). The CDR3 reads CASSIDFLSYEQYF. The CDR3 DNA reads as TGTGCCAGTAGTATAGACTTTCTCTCCTACGAGCAGTACTTC. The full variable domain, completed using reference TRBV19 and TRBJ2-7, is DGGITQSPKYLFRKEGQNVTLSCEQNLNHDAMYWYRQDPGQGLRLIYYSQIVNDFQKGDIAEGYSVSREKKESFPLTVTSAQKNPTAFYLCASSIDFLSYEQYFGPGTRLTVT.

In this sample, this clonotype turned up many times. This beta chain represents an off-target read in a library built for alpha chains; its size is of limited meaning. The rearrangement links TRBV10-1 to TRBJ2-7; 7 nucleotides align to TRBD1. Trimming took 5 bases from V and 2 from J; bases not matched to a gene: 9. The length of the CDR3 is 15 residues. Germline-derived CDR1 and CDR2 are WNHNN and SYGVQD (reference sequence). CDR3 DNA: TGCGCCAGCAGTCCGATCTCCACAGGGGCCTACGAGCAGTACTTC. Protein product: CASSPISTGAYEQYF.

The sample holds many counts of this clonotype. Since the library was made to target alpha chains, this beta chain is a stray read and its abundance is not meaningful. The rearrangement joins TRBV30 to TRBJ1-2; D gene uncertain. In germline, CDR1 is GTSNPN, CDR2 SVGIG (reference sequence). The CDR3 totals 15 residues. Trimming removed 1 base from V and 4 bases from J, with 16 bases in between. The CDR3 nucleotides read TGTGCCTGGAGTGCCTGGGCAGGTACTGGCTATGGCTACACCTTC. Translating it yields CAWSAWAGTGYGYTF.

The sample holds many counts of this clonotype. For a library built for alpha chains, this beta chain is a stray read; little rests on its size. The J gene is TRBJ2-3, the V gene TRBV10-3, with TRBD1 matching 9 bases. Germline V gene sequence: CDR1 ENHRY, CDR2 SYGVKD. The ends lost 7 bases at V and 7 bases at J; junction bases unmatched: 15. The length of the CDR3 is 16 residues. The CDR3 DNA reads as TGTGCCATCATGGGGGCGAGGACAGGGGATGAGAATACGCAGTATTTT. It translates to CAIMGARTGDENTQYF.

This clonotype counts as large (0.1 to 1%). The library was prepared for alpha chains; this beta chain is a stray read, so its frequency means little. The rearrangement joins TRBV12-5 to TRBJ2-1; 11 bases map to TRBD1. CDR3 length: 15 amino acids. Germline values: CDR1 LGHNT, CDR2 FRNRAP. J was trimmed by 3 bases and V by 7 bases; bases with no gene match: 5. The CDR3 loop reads CASAGTGGIYNEQFF. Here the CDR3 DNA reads TGTGCTAGTGCCGGGACAGGGGGTATCTACAATGAGCAGTTCTTC.

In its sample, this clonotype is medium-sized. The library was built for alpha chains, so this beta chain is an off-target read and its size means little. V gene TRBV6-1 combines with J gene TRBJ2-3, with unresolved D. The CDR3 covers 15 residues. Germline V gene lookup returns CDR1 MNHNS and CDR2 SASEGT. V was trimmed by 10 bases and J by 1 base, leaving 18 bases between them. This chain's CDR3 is CATESYVSGTDTQYF. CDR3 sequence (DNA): TGTGCCACCGAATCGTACGTCTCTGGCACAGATACGCAGTATTTT.